This TCR beta chain was captured by sequencing in a study of beta chain features in type 1 diabetes. Study results and limitations: All four CD4+ subsets from Type 1 diabetes patients carried moderately but significantly shorter TCRB CDR3s.

The sequenced template was cDNA made from the entire isolated RNA. Generated by immunoSEQ multiplex PCR, the TCRdb table keeps only in-frame clones and is missing some. The top ten clones hold roughly 1.7% of a sample with around 41,000 clones, 66% of them seen once. Germline CDR1 is SGHAT and CDR2 is FQNNGV. This CDR3 comprises 18 residues. The junction had 18 bases not matched to a gene; V was cut back by 5 bases and J by 6 bases. Points on this clone: Its matching antigen is unknown.

The V and J genes are TRBV11-2 and TRBJ2-1; 8 positions agree with TRBD2. The specimen was Tregs from blood. The TCR originated in a man aged 25-40 years with type 1 diabetes. Some clones in this sample may be carry-over from other donors' samples. The CDR3 DNA reads as TGTGCCAGCAGCCTTAGGCCCCCCGCGACTAGCGTGTTCAATGAGCAGTTCTTC. The encoded protein is CASSLRPPATSVFNEQFF.